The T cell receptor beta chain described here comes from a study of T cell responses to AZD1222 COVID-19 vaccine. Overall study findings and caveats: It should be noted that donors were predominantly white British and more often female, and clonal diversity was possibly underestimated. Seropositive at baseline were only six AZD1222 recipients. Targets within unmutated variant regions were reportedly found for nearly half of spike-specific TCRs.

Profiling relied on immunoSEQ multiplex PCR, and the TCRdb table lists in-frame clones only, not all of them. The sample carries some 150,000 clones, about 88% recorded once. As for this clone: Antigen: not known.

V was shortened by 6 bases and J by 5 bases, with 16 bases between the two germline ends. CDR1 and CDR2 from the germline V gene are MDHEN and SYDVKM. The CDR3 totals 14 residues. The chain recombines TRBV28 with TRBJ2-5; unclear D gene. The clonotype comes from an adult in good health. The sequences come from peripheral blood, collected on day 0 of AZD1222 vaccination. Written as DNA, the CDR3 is TGTGCCAGCAGACTCCTACGTTCCGTGGAGACCCAGTACTTC. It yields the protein CASRLLRSVETQYF.